What follows describes a single T cell receptor beta chain. Antigen unknown. The sample originates from a study of cytomegalovirus exposure and HLA in healthy donors. The PCR employed 60 Vbeta primers together with 13 Jbeta primers. Sequencing was performed with immunoSEQ multiplex PCR; in TCRdb, only in-frame clones are kept and a portion is missing. The sample holds 35,000 to 50,000 clones, approximately 57% seen once. Study observations and caveats: Later, TCR association rates were found to vary by HLA locus, highest for DRB1 and lowest for HLA-C.

This receptor was taken from a man in his 60s in good health and CMV-seropositive. Sequencing was done on a sample of PBMCs.

CDR3 loop: CASTHSGTEAFF. CDR3 bases: TGCGCCAGCACCCATTCGGGCACTGAAGCTTTCTTT. V gene TRBV10-2 combines with J gene TRBJ1-1; no clear D. There are 12 residues in the CDR3. From germline, CDR1 is WSHSY and CDR2 SAAADI. V was pared by 7 bases and J by 4 bases, with 10 bases between.